The T cell receptor beta chain described here comes from a study of shared clonotypes between healthy human individuals. Assay: immunoSEQ multiplex PCR; the TCRdb copy retains only in-frame clones and omits some. The top ten clones hold more than 0.45% of a sample with about 1.1 million clones, approximately 80% of them seen once. This CDR3 contains 15 residues. Trimming removed 1 base from V and 8 bases from J; junction bases left unmatched: 12. Germline CDR1 and CDR2: GTSNPN and SVGIG (reference sequence). Material for sequencing was memory CD4+ T cells from PBMCs. Subset denoted: CD45RA-negative fraction. The TCR comes from a man younger than 35 in good health. Some clones in this sample may be carry-over from other donors' samples. This sequence joins TRBV30 and TRBJ1-2, with TRBD1 matching 8 bases. The DNA of the CDR3 is TGTGCCTGGAGTGGATACTCAGGGGGCGTCGAGGGCTACACCTTC. Its protein is CAWSGYSGGVEGYTF.